These 32 T cell receptor beta chains were all obtained from the same sample, sequenced in a study of blood T cell repertoires in COVID-19. The data were produced by immunoSEQ multiplex PCR, yet TCRdb's version contains in-frame clones alone and is incomplete. In the table there are about 180,000 clones, approximately 80% of which are singletons. Sequencing input: PBMCs or T cells enriched from blood (not recorded which). These receptors were collected from a man aged 55 to 70 who had been exposed to COVID-19.

This clone was counted a single time. This chain connects TRBV7-2 to TRBJ2-3, with 12 bases aligning to TRBD2. This CDR3 region has 15 residues. The germline V gene encodes CDR1 SGHTA and CDR2 FQGNSA. Losses at the gene ends were 5 bases for V and 6 bases for J; bases not matched to a gene: 6. The CDR3 DNA follows: TGTGCCAGCAGCATCGGACTAGCGGGATCGGATACGCAGTATTTT. Translation: CASSIGLAGSDTQYF.

The rearrangement joins TRBV3-1 (or the pseudogene TRBV3-2) to TRBJ2-7, with D tentatively TRBD1 (6 bases). The CDR3 extends over 14 amino acids. From germline, CDR1 is LGHDT and CDR2 YNNKEL (reference sequence). Trimming removed 4 bases at V and 1 base at J, with 11 bases between. Here the CDR3 DNA reads TGTGCCAGCAGCCCATCCACAGGGTCCTACGAGCAGTACTTC. Protein: CASSPSTGSYEQYF.

The DNA of the CDR3 is TGTGCCAGCAGTGAAGGACTCTTAACAGATACGCAGTATTTT. It codes for CASSEGLLTDTQYF. The chain couples TRBV6-1 to TRBJ2-3, with unresolved D. Trimming removed 1 base from V and 3 bases from J, with 8 bases in between. The germline CDR1 and CDR2 sequences are MNHNS and SASEGT. This CDR3 is built from 14 residues.

This chain connects TRBV12-3 or TRBV12-4 to TRBJ2-1; D gene unclear. CDR3 length: 13 residues. V shed 6 bases and J shed 7 bases, with 13 bases lying between them. This CDR3 reads CASSPPAFNEQFF. The CDR3 region has the DNA TGTGCCAGCAGCCCCCCTGCGTTTAATGAGCAGTTCTTC.

This clone came up a few times. The J gene is TRBJ1-5, the V gene TRBV15; tentative D call: TRBD1 (5 bases). With 0 bases removed from V and 1 base from J, the gap between germline ends came to 10 bases. Germline loops: CDR1 LNHNV, CDR2 YYDKDF (reference sequence). This CDR3 comprises 16 residues. CDR3 nucleotide sequence: TGTGCCACCAGCAGAGATGCAGGGTCGAGCAATCAGCCCCAGCATTTT. It specifies CATSRDAGSSNQPQHF.

The chain uses TRBV7-2 and TRBJ2-5; 12 positions match TRBD2. Germline CDR1 is SGHTA and CDR2 is FQGNSA. This CDR3 has 15 residues. Trimming at V came to 5 bases and at J to 2 bases, leaving 3 bases not matched to a gene. DNA for the CDR3: TGTGCCAGCAGCATAGGACTAGCGGGACAAGAGACCCAGTACTTC. This encodes CASSIGLAGQETQYF. The whole variable domain, remainder taken from reference TRBV7-2 and TRBJ2-5, is GAGVSQSPSNKVTEKGKDVELRCDPISGHTALYWYRQSLGQGLEFLIYFQGNSAPDKSGLPSDRFSAERTGGSVSTLTIQRTQQEDSAVYLCASSIGLAGQETQYFGPGTRLLVL.

The chain combines TRBV21-1 with TRBJ2-7; no DNA check was done on the table's D call, TRBD1. TRBV21-1 is tagged as a pseudogene. There are 13 residues in the CDR3. CDR3 residues: CASSNQEPYEQYF. CDR3 nucleotides: TGTGCCAGCAGCAATCAGGAACCCTACGAGCAGTACTTC.

The chain joins TRBV7-2 to TRBJ2-1; D is undetermined. CDR1 is SGHTA and CDR2 is FQGNSA in the germline V gene. The CDR3 totals 14 residues. Deletions cut 5 bases from V and 4 bases from J, with 12 bases between. CDR3 loop: CASSLSRLYNEQFF. DNA of the CDR3: TGTGCCAGCAGCCTATCCCGACTGTACAATGAGCAGTTCTTC.

The rearrangement links TRBV27 to TRBJ2-7; 7 bases are a match to TRBD2. This CDR3 is built from 13 residues. Trimming at V came to 6 bases and at J to 2 bases, leaving 4 bases not matched to a gene. CDR1 and CDR2 (germline): MNHEY, SMNVEV (reference sequence). This CDR3 reads CASRRGLTYEQYF. Here the CDR3 DNA reads TGTGCCAGCAGGCGGGGGTTGACCTACGAGCAGTACTTC.

The table lists this clone with a count of one. The genes are TRBV7-9 and TRBJ1-3, with 9 bases lining up with TRBD1. The CDR3 sequence is 16 residues long. Germline V lookup: CDR1 SEHNR, CDR2 FQNEAQ (reference sequence). The V gene end was trimmed by 4 bases and the J gene end by 0 bases; junction bases not matched to a gene: 4. The DNA for the CDR3 is TGTGCCAGCAGCTCCGGACAGGGGATCTCTGGAAACACCATATATTTT. This codes for CASSSGQGISGNTIYF. Full variable domain (remainder filled in from reference TRBV7-9 and TRBJ1-3): DTGVSQNPRHKITKRGQNVTFRCDPISEHNRLYWYRQTLGQGPEFLTYFQNEAQLEKSRLLSDRFSAERPKGSFSTLEIQRTEQGDSAMYLCASSSGQGISGNTIYFGEGSWLTVV.

In regard to this clone: The same CDR3 is also encoded by other DNA sequences in this sample. The chain combines TRBV9 with TRBJ2-3; 7 nucleotides align to TRBD1. The germline V gene encodes CDR1 SGDLS and CDR2 YYNGEE. The CDR3 consists of 13 residues. V shed 3 bases, J shed 10 bases, and the junction held 8 bases outside the gene matches. CDR3 DNA sequence: TGTGCCAGCAGCGCAGGGGACAGCCCCCCGCAGTATTTT. Protein: CASSAGDSPPQYF.

V and J are TRBV5-4 and TRBJ2-5; 11 positions match TRBD2. Germline V lookup: CDR1 SGHNT, CDR2 YYREEE (reference sequence). Trimming at V came to 3 bases and at J to 3 bases, leaving 7 bases not matched to a gene. The CDR3 contains 16 residues. CDR3 amino acids: CASSSEPGLAEETQYF. The CDR3 nucleotides read TGTGCCAGCAGCTCCGAGCCGGGACTAGCGGAAGAGACCCAGTACTTC.

The chain carries TRBV5-8 and TRBJ1-2; possibly TRBD1 for D (5 bases). The CDR3 loop spans 12 amino acids. Germline CDR1 SGHTS, CDR2 YDEGEE. Trimming shortened V by 3 bases and J by 8 bases, and 11 bases separated the two germline ends. The CDR3 DNA sequence: TGTGCCAGCAGCTGGGGGGGAGAGGGCTACACCTTC. It translates to CASSWGGEGYTF.

The V call is TRBV5-6, the J call TRBJ1-3, with D tentatively TRBD1 (6 bases). Germline loops: CDR1 SGHDT, CDR2 YYEEEE. Trimming removed 4 bases from V and 0 bases from J, with 11 bases in between. This CDR3 comprises 15 residues. The CDR3 region has the DNA TGTGCCAGCAGCGCGGACAGCCCCTCTGGAAACACCATATATTTT. Its protein is CASSADSPSGNTIYF.

This clone turned up a few times. In DNA, the CDR3 is TGTGCCAGCAGCGAAACTAAAAGGACTAGCGGGGGTCTCGAGCAGTACTTC. Encoded protein: CASSETKRTSGGLEQYF. V is TRBV27 and J is TRBJ2-7; 13 bases line up with TRBD2. The germline CDR1 and CDR2 sequences are MNHEY and SMNVEV (reference sequence). Trimming cost V 6 bases and J 6 bases; bases outside gene matches: 14. This CDR3 region has 17 residues.

The V and J genes are TRBV5-6 and TRBJ2-2, with 7 positions matching TRBD2. CDR3 length: 15 residues. The ends lost 0 bases at V and 3 bases at J; junction bases unmatched: 2. CDR1 is SGHDT, CDR2 YYEEEE, per germline. The CDR3 nucleotides read TGTGCCAGCAGCTTGGTCCTAGCGGACACCGGGGAGCTGTTTTTT. Translation gives CASSLVLADTGELFF.

Concerning this clone itself: This same CDR3 is encoded by further DNA sequences in the sample. This chain connects TRBV19 to TRBJ1-4; D is unclear. The CDR3 totals 15 residues. Germline V lookup: CDR1 LNHDA, CDR2 SQIVND (reference sequence). Trimming removed 1 base at V and 0 bases at J, with 6 bases between. CDR3 DNA: TGTGCCAGTAGTATAGGCGGTGCAACTAATGAAAAACTGTTTTTT. It specifies CASSIGGATNEKLFF.

CDR3 in DNA: TGTGCCACCAGTGATGATAGCGGGGCAGCCAAAAACATTCAGTACTTC. Its translation is CATSDDSGAAKNIQYF. V is TRBV24-1 and J is TRBJ2-4; 8 positions agree with TRBD2. Germline V gene data show CDR1 as KGHDR and CDR2 as SFDVKD. The CDR3 length is 16 residues. V lost 3 bases and J lost 0; bases outside the gene matches: 3.

This clone was picked up many times. The chain couples TRBV27 to TRBJ1-5, with 8 bases matching TRBD1. Germline V lookup: CDR1 MNHEY, CDR2 SMNVEV (reference sequence). The CDR3 is 15 amino acids. Trimming at V came to 6 bases and at J to 1 base, leaving 5 bases not matched to a gene. CDR3 sequence reads: CASSPGGGSNQPQHF. CDR3 sequence (DNA): TGTGCCAGCAGCCCAGGGGGCGGGAGCAATCAGCCCCAGCATTTT.

The chain couples TRBV11-3 to TRBJ1-5; no firm D call. Germline V gene sequence: CDR1 SGHNT, CDR2 YENEEA. Trimming removed 5 bases at V and 7 bases at J, with 21 bases between. This CDR3 contains 16 residues. CDR3 sequence (DNA): TGTGCCAGCAGCCATCGAAAGGCGGGCCCGGGGCAGCCCCAGCATTTT. As protein: CASSHRKAGPGQPQHF.

This chain uses TRBV2 with TRBJ1-6; the D is unclear. The CDR3 extends over 15 amino acids. Germline lookup yields CDR1 SNHLY and CDR2 FYNNEI. V lost 5 bases and J lost 0, with 8 bases in between. This chain's CDR3 is CASSPEDSYNSPLHF. The CDR3 DNA reads as TGTGCCAGCAGTCCCGAGGACTCCTATAATTCACCCCTCCACTTT.

The chain links TRBV27 to TRBJ1-4; a possible D gene is TRBD1 (6 bases). The CDR3 is 17 amino acids. V was cut by 6 bases and J by 2 bases, with 19 bases left in between. Germline CDR1 is MNHEY and CDR2 is SMNVEV (reference sequence). CDR3 sequence (DNA): TGTGCCAGCAGACGGATCTTAGAGGGGGGGACTAATGAAAAACTGTTTTTT. This translates into CASRRILEGGTNEKLFF.

This clone counts as medium-sized. The rearrangement joins TRBV4-1 to TRBJ2-7, with D perhaps TRBD2 (5 bases). This CDR3 is 14 amino acids long. Trimming shortened V by 3 bases and J by 3 bases, and 12 bases separated the two germline ends. Germline CDR1 reads MGHRA; CDR2 reads YSYEKL. The CDR3 DNA reads as TGCGCCAGCAGCCAGGAGCTTCGGGGCTACGAGCAGTACTTC. It encodes CASSQELRGYEQYF.

The genes are TRBV2 and TRBJ2-7; 7 nucleotides match TRBD1. CDR3 length equals 12 residues. With 8 bases clipped from V and 0 bases from J, the junction kept 1 base outside the gene matches. Germline-derived CDR1 and CDR2 are SNHLY and FYNNEI. CDR3 nucleotides: TGTGCCAGCGACAGGGACTCCTACGAGCAGTACTTC. Translating gives CASDRDSYEQYF.

The chain uses TRBV15 and TRBJ2-2; 10 bases map to TRBD2. The CDR3 loop spans 14 amino acids. Germline V gives CDR1 LNHNV, CDR2 YYDKDF (reference sequence). Losses at the gene ends were 4 bases for V and 10 bases for J; bases not matched to a gene: 6. For the CDR3, the DNA is TGTGCCACCAGCACCCTAGCGGGAGTTTCGGAGCTGTTTTTT. This gives the protein CATSTLAGVSELFF.

The chain couples TRBV27 to TRBJ1-1; D remains ambiguous. V lost 6 bases to trimming and J lost 6 bases, with 11 bases between them. CDR1 is MNHEY, CDR2 SMNVEV, per germline (reference sequence). This CDR3 is built from 12 residues. In DNA form, the CDR3 reads TGTGCCAGCAGCCTAACCGGTTCTGAAGCTTTCTTT. Its protein is CASSLTGSEAFF.

The CDR3 coding sequence is TGTGCCAGCAGCCAATGGCAGAACACCGGGGAGCTGTTTTTT. Protein product: CASSQWQNTGELFF. V usage is TRBV14 and J usage is TRBJ2-2; D unclear. CDR1 is SGHDN, CDR2 FVKESK, per germline. V was pared by 2 bases and J by 1 base, with 5 bases between. The CDR3 totals 14 residues.

The rearrangement joins TRBV10-3 to TRBJ2-1, with TRBD1 matching 11 bases. The CDR3 is 14 residues long. Germline CDR1 reads ENHRY; CDR2 reads SYGVKD. Trimming took 6 bases from V and 5 from J; bases not matched to a gene: 3. The CDR3 DNA follows: TGTGCCATCAGCTGGGACAGGGGGAACAATGAGCAGTTCTTC. This encodes CAISWDRGNNEQFF.

In the case of this clone: Other DNA sequences in this sample translate to the same CDR3. J is TRBJ2-1 and V is TRBV9; 14 nucleotides align to TRBD2. The V gene's germline CDR1 is SGDLS and CDR2 YYNGEE. The CDR3 sequence is 15 residues long. V shed 3 bases and J 6 bases; nucleotides not matched to a gene: 2. CDR3: CASSAGLAGVNEQFF. The DNA for the CDR3 is TGTGCCAGCAGCGCGGGACTAGCGGGAGTCAATGAGCAGTTCTTC.

This clone was detected once. The chain links TRBV6-5 to TRBJ1-1, with D perhaps matching TRBD1 (5 bases). This CDR3 has 12 amino acids. Looked up from germline, CDR1 is MNHEY and CDR2 is SVGAGI. Trimming pared 5 bases from V and 6 bases from J, leaving 10 bases between. The CDR3 sequence is CASSRLGAEAFF. The CDR3 nucleotides read TGTGCCAGCAGTCGTTTAGGGGCTGAAGCTTTCTTT.

This clone was found a few times. The J gene is TRBJ1-1, the V gene TRBV7-9, with 9 bases lining up with TRBD1. V lost 5 bases to trimming and J lost 2 bases; unmatched junction nucleotides: 6. Looked up from germline, CDR1 is SEHNR and CDR2 is FQNEAQ (reference sequence). This CDR3 comprises 15 residues. CDR3 sequence: CASSPYRGQNTEAFF. The DNA of the CDR3 is TGTGCCAGCAGCCCATACAGGGGGCAAAACACTGAAGCTTTCTTT.

The V and J genes are TRBV5-1 and TRBJ1-5; maybe TRBD1 (6 bases). The CDR3 has 15 amino acids. Germline V CDR1 and CDR2: SGHRS, YFSETQ. Between the trimmed V and J ends, which lost 0 bases and 8 bases, there was a span of 15 bases. The CDR3 is CASSLGQALVEPQHF. The CDR3 region has the DNA TGCGCCAGCAGCTTGGGACAGGCACTTGTTGAGCCCCAGCATTTT.